This T cell receptor (beta chain) appears in the sequencing data of a study of response to subunit inactivated influenza vaccine. Study-level points and caveats: Authors suggested seasonal influenza vaccinations each recruit few new T cells.

The CDR3 runs 20 residues. With 5 bases clipped from V and 1 base from J, the junction kept 19 bases outside the gene matches. Germline V gene lookup returns CDR1 LGHDT and CDR2 YNNKEL (reference sequence). Via MiXCR, TCRdb re-called the RT-PCR reads, giving one row per CDR3 protein. The table lists about 610,000 distinct CDR3 sequences, around 15% of them singletons. On this clonotype: As yet, its antigen is unknown.

This chain connects TRBV3-1 to TRBJ2-4; the match to TRBD2 covers 8 bases. The TCR sequence derives from a man aged 50-59 years who received an inactivated influenza vaccine. This specimen consisted of PBMCs from blood, obtained roughly 12 days after vaccination. CDR3 coding DNA: TGTGCCAGCAGCAACCTGGGGTCCGGGGGGGCCAATTCGGCCAAAAACATTCAGTACTTC. Translating gives CASSNLGSGGANSAKNIQYF.